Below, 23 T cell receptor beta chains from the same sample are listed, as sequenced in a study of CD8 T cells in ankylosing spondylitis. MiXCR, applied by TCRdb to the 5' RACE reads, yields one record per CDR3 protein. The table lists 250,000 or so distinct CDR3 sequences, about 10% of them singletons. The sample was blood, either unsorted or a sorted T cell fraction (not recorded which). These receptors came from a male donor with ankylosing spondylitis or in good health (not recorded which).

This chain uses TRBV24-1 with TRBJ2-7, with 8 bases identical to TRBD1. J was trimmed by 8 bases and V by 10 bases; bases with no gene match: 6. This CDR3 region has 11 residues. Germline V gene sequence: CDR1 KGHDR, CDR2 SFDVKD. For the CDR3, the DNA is TGTGCCACGTCAGGGGGCTTTCAGCAGTACTTC. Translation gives CATSGGFQQYF.

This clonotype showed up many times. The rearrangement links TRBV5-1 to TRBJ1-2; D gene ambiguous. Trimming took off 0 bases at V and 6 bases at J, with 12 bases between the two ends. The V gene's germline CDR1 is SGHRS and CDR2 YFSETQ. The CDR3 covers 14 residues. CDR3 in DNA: TGCGCCAGCAGCTTGGCCACAGCTCGAGATGGCTACACCTTC. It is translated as CASSLATARDGYTF.

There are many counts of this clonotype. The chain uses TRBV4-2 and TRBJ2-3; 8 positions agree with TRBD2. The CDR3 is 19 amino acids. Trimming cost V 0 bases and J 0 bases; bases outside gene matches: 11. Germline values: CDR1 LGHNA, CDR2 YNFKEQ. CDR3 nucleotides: TGTGCCAGCAGCCAAGATCGGGTATTGGCTAGCGGGAGCACAGATACGCAGTATTTT. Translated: CASSQDRVLASGSTDTQYF.

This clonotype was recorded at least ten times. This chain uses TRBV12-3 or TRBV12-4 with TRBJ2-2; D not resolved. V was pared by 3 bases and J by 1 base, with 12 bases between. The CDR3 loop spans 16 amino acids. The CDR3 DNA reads TGTGCCAGCAGTTTGCGTCTCCAGCGGAACACCGGGGAGCTGTTTTTT. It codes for CASSLRLQRNTGELFF.

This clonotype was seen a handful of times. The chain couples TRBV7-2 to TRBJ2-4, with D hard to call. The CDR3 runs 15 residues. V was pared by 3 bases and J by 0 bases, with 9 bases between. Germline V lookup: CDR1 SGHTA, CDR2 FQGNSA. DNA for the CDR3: TGTGCCAGCAGCTTCCCCGACCTAGCCAAAAACATTCAGTACTTC. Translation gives CASSFPDLAKNIQYF.

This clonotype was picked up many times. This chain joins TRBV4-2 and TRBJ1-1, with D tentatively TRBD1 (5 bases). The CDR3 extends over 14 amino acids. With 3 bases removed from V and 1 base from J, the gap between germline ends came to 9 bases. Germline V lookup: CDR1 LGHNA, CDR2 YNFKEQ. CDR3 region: CASSQATGNTEAFF. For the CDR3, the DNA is TGTGCCAGCAGCCAGGCAACAGGGAACACTGAAGCTTTCTTT.

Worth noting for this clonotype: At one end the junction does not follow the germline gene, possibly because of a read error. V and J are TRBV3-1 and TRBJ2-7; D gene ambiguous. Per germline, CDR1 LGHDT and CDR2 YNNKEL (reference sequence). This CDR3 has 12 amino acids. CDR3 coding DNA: TGTGCCAGCGGCCAGGAAACTTACGAGCAGTACTTC. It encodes CASGQETYEQYF.

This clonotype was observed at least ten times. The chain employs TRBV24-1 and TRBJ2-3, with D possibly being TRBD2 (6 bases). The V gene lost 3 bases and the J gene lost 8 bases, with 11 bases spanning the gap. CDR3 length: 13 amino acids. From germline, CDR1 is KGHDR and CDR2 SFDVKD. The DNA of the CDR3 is TGTGCCACCAGTGATCCCGGGACTCCTACGCAGTATTTT. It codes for CATSDPGTPTQYF.

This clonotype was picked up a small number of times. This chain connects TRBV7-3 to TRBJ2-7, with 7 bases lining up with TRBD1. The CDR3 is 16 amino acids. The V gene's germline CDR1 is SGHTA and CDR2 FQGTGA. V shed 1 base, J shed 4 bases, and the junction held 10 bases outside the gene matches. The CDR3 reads CASSLRGTTGVYEQYF. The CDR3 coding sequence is TGTGCCAGCAGCTTAAGGGGGACCACAGGGGTTTACGAGCAGTACTTC.

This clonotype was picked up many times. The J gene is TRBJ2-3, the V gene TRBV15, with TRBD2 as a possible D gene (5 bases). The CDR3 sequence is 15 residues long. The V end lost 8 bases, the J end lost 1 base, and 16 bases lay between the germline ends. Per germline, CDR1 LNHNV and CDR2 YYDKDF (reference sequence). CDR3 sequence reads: CATDRSGIGTDTQYF. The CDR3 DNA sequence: TGTGCCACCGACCGCTCGGGGATAGGCACAGATACGCAGTATTTT.

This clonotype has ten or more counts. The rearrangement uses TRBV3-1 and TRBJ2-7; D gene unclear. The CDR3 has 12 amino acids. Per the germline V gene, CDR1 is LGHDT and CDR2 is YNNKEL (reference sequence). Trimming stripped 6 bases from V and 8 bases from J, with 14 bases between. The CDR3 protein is CASSNDRNKQYF. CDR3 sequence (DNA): TGTGCCAGCAGTAATGACCGAAACAAGCAGTACTTC.

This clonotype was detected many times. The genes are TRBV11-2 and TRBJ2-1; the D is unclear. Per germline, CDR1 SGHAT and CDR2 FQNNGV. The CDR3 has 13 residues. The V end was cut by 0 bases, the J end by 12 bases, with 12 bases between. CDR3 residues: CASSLDRLLGQFF. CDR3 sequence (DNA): TGTGCCAGCAGCTTAGATCGGCTGTTAGGGCAGTTCTTC.

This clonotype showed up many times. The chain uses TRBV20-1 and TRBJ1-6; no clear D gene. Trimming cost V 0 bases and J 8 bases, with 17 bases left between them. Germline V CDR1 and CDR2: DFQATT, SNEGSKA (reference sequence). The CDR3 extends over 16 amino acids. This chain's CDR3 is CSARDERVRTDSPLHF. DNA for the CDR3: TGCAGTGCTAGAGATGAGAGGGTTCGTACGGATTCACCCCTCCACTTT.

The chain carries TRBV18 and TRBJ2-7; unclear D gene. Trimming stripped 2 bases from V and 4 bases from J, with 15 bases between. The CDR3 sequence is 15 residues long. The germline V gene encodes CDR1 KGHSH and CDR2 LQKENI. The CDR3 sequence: CASSPTTPPLYEQYF. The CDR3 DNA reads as TGTGCCAGCTCACCAACAACGCCCCCCTTATACGAGCAGTACTTC.

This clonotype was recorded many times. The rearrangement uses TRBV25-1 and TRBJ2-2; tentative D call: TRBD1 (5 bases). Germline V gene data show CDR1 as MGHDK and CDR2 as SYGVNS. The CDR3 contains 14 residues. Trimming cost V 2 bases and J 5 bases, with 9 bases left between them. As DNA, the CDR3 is TGTGCCAGCAGTGAAGAAGGGGAAACCGGGGAGCTGTTTTTT. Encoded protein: CASSEEGETGELFF.

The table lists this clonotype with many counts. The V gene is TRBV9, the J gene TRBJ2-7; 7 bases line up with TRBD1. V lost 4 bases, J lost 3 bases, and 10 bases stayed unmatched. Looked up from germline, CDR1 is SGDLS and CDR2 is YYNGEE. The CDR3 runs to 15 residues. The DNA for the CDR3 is TGTGCCAGCAGCCCCAGTGGGGGACAGAACTACGAGCAGTACTTC. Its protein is CASSPSGGQNYEQYF. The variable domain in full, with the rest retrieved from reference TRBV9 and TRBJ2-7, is DSGVTQTPKHLITATGQRVTLRCSPRSGDLSVYWYQQSLDQGLQFLIQYYNGEERAKGNILERFSAQQFPDLHSELNLSSLELGDSALYFCASSPSGGQNYEQYFGPGTRLTVT.

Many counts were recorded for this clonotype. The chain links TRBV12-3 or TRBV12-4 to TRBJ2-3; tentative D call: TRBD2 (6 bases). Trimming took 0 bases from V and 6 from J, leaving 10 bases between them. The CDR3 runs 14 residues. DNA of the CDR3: TGTGCCAGCAGTTTAGCGACTAGGGCTGATACGCAGTATTTT. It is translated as CASSLATRADTQYF.

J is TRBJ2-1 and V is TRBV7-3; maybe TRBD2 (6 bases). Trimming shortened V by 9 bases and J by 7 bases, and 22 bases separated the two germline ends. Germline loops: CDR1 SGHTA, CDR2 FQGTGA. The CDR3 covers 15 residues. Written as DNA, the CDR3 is TGTGCCAGTGGGTTACGCGGAGGGCCAGGAAATGAGCAGTTCTTC. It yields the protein CASGLRGGPGNEQFF.

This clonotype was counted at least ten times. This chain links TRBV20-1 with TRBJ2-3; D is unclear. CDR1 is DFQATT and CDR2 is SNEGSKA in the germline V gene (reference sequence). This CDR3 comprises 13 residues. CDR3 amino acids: CISPEPLTDTQYF. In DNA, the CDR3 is TGCATAAGCCCTGAACCTCTAACAGATACGCAGTATTTT.

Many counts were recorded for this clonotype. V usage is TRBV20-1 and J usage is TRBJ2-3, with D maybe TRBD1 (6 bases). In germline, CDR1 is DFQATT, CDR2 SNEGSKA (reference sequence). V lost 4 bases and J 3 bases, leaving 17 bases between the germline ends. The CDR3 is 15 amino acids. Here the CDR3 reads CSAKSPRQATDTQYF. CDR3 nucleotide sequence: TGCAGTGCTAAGTCTCCCCGACAGGCTACAGATACGCAGTATTTT.

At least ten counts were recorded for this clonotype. CDR3 loop: CASTEMFRDRFASTDTQYF. In nucleotides, the CDR3 is TGCGCCAGCACCGAGATGTTCCGGGACAGATTCGCTAGCACAGATACGCAGTATTTT. V gene TRBV5-1 combines with J gene TRBJ2-3; TRBD1 aligns across 7 bases. There are 19 residues in the CDR3. Germline CDR1 is SGHRS and CDR2 is YFSETQ. J gave up 0 bases and V 6 bases, and 19 bases lay outside the gene matches.

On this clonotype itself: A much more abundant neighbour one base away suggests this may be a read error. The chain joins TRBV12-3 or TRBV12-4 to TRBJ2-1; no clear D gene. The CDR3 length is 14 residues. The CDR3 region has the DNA TGTGCCAGCAGTTTAAGAAACCTCGACAATGCGCAGTTCTTC. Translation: CASSLRNLDNAQFF.

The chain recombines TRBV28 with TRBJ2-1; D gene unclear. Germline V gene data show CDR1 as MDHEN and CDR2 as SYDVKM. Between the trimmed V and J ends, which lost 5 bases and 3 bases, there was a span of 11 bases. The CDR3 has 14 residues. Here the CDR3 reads CASSRFSGYNEQFF. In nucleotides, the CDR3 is TGTGCCAGCAGTAGGTTTTCCGGCTACAATGAGCAGTTCTTC.